This T cell receptor (beta chain) was documented in a study of response to subunit inactivated influenza vaccine. MiXCR was run by TCRdb on the RT-PCR reads, yielding one entry per CDR3 protein. Of 750,000 to 850,000 distinct CDR3 sequences listed, 15% to 20% were seen once; the top ten hold 11%. The CDR3 has 13 residues. V lost 6 bases and J 2 bases, leaving 9 bases between the germline ends. Germline assignment: CDR1 ENHRY and CDR2 SYGVKD. Findings and limits, study-wide: The authors proposed limited new T cell recruitment per seasonal influenza vaccination.

To note about this clonotype: What it binds is unknown.

The gene calls are TRBV10-3 and TRBJ2-3, with D hard to call. The origin of this receptor is a man aged 45-65 years who received an inactivated influenza vaccine. The specimen was PBMCs from blood, collected less than 6 days after vaccination. CDR3 nucleotide sequence: TGTGCCATCAGGGCGGAGAACACAGATACGCAGTATTTT. Translated, it gives CAIRAENTDTQYF.